Sequencing of this T cell receptor beta chain was carried out in a study of CD4 T cells in relation to SARS-CoV-2 and coronaviruses. Looking at the study overall: TCR beta CDR3s were sequenced after approximately 9-day antigen culture of PBMCs. Controls used an HIV-1 Nef peptide pool or no peptide.

Comment on this clone: The target antigen is unknown.

CDR3 size: 13 residues. The V gene's germline CDR1 is LNHDA and CDR2 SQIVND (reference sequence). The V end lost 10 bases, the J end lost 14 bases, and 24 bases lay between the germline ends. The unexposed donors gave CD4+ T cells in about 2010-2019, prior to COVID-19. Isolation of CD4+ T cells took place after less than 13 days in culture. Cells permitting, SARS-CoV-2 S/N and four cold-coronavirus spikes were tested on unexposed-donor CD4+ T cells. Sequencing used immunoSEQ multiplex PCR; TCRdb keeps in-frame clones, though not all of them. The profile shows more than 20,000 clones, around 80% of them singletons.

The TCR was taken from a human donor in good health. J is TRBJ2-1 and V is TRBV19, with a possible D match to TRBD2 (6 bases). Material: CD4+ T cells from PBMCs, cultured in vitro. The CDR3 coding sequence is TGTGCCATTCAAAGTCCCACTAGCCTGAAGAAGTTCTTC. Protein product: CAIQSPTSLKKFF. The full variable domain, completed using reference TRBV19 and TRBJ2-1, is DGGITQSPKYLFRKEGQNVTLSCEQNLNHDAMYWYRQDPGQGLRLIYYSQIVNDFQKGDIAEGYSVSREKKESFPLTVTSAQKNPTAFYLCAIQSPTSLKKFFGPGTRLTVL.